This record covers a single T cell receptor (beta chain). As yet, its antigen is unknown. This CDR3 has 13 residues. The V end lost 5 bases, the J end lost 5 bases, and 11 bases lay between the germline ends. Germline V gene data show CDR1 as MNHEY and CDR2 as SMNVEV (reference sequence). This sample was taken from a study of response to subunit inactivated influenza vaccine. Study-level points and caveats: Few new T cells, the authors suggested, are recruited by each seasonal influenza vaccination.

TCRdb analysed the RT-PCR reads with MiXCR anew, one entry per CDR3 protein. The table shows some 800,000 distinct CDR3 sequences, with 21% occurring only once. The clonotype was recovered from a man aged 45-65 years who received an inactivated influenza vaccine. The sample here was PBMCs from blood, taken less than 6 days after vaccination. The chain couples TRBV27 to TRBJ2-3; D is undetermined. The CDR3 reads CASSTGVGDTQYF. CDR3 coding DNA: TGTGCCAGCAGTACGGGTGTCGGAGATACGCAGTATTTT.